This T cell receptor beta chain was sequenced in a study of cytomegalovirus exposure and HLA in healthy donors. Study outcomes and limitations: Diagnosis of cytomegalovirus status made by the classifier reportedly showed high specificity and sensitivity.

The primer mix had 60 Vbeta and 13 Jbeta primers. Generated by immunoSEQ multiplex PCR, the TCRdb table keeps only in-frame clones and is missing some. Here the sample spans 200,000 to 250,000 clones, 82% being singletons. On this clone itself: The target antigen is unknown.

Healthy people donating bone marrow made up the donors. These donors counted as nominally healthy when sampled, but unrecorded immune exposures were likely. The CDR3 is 14 amino acids. Looked up from germline, CDR1 is SNHLY and CDR2 is FYNNEI. V was trimmed by 6 bases and J by 1 base, leaving 10 bases between them. The clonotype originates from a woman aged 40 to 50 in good health and CMV-seropositive. V is TRBV2 and J is TRBJ1-3, with D perhaps matching TRBD1 (6 bases). Input material: PBMCs. As DNA, the CDR3 is TGTGCCAGCAGGTACAGGGCGTCTGGAAACACCATATATTTT. Its protein is CASRYRASGNTIYF.